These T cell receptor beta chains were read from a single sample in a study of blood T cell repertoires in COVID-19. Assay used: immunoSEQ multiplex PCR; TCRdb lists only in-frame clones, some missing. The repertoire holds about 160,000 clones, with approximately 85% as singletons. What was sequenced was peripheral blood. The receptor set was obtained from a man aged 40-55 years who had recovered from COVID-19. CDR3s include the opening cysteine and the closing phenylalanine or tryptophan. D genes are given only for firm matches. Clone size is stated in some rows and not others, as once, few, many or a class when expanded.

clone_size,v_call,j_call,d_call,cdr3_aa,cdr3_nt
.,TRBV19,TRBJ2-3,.,CASSPGQFTDTQYF,TGTGCCAGTAGCCCAGGACAGTTCACAGATACGCAGTATTTT
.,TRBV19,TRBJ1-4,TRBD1,CASSQGTGENEKLFF,TGTGCCAGTAGCCAAGGGACAGGGGAAAATGAAAAACTGTTTTTT
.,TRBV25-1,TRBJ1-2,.,CASSESGVGGYTF,TGTGCCAGCAGTGAATCAGGGGTGGGTGGCTACACCTTC
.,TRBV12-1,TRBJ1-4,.,CASSFATATNEKLFF,TGTGCCAGCAGCTTTGCGACAGCAACTAATGAAAAACTGTTTTTT
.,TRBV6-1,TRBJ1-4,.,CASSEQTATNEKLFF,TGTGCCAGCAGTGAACAGACTGCAACTAATGAAAAACTGTTTTTT
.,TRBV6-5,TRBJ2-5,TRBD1,CATIQGAAETQYF,TGTGCCACAATACAGGGGGCGGCGGAGACCCAGTACTTC
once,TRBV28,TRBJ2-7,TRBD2,CASSLTSGPYEQYF,TGTGCCAGCAGTTTGACTAGCGGTCCCTACGAGCAGTACTTC
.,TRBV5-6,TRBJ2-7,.,CASSLGQVYEQYF,TGTGCCAGCAGCTTGGGACAGGTATACGAGCAGTACTTC
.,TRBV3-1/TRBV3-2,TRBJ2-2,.,CASSHPTGELFF,TGTGCCAGCAGCCATCCAACCGGGGAGCTGTTTTTT
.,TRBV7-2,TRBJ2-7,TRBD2,CASSDYPSGGADEQYF,TGTGCCAGCAGCGACTACCCTAGCGGGGGGGCCGACGAGCAGTACTTC
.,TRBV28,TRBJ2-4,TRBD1,CASSSPGTGMLNIQYF,TGTGCCAGCAGTTCCCCCGGGACAGGGATGCTAAACATTCAGTACTTC
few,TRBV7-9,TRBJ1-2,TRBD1,CASSISGQGLTRDGYTF,TGTGCCAGCAGCATATCGGGACAGGGGTTGACAAGAGATGGCTACACCTTC
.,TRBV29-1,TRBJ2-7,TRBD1,CSVGDRSHEQYF,TGCAGCGTTGGGGACAGGTCCCACGAGCAGTACTTC
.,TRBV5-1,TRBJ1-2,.,CASSFRHGGALRLDGYTF,TGCGCCAGCAGCTTTCGGCATGGGGGGGCACTGAGGTTGGATGGCTACACCTTC